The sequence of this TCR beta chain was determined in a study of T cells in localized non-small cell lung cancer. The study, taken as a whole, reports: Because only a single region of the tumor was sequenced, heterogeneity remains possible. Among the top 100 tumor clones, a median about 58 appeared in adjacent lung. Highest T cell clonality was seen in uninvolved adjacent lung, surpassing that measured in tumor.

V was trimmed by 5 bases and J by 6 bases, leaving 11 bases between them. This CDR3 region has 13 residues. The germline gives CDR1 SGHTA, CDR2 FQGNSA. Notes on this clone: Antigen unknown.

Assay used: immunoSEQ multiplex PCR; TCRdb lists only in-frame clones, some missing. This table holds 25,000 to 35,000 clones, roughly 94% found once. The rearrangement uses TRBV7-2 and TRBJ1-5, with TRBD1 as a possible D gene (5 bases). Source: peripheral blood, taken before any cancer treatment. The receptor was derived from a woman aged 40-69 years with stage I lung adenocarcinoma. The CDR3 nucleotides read TGTGCCAGCAGCCCGGAGAGGGGTCAGCCCCAGCATTTT. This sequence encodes CASSPERGQPQHF. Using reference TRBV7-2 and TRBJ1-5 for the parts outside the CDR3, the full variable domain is GAGVSQSPSNKVTEKGKDVELRCDPISGHTALYWYRQSLGQGLEFLIYFQGNSAPDKSGLPSDRFSAERTGGSVSTLTIQRTQQEDSAVYLCASSPERGQPQHFGDGTRLSIL.